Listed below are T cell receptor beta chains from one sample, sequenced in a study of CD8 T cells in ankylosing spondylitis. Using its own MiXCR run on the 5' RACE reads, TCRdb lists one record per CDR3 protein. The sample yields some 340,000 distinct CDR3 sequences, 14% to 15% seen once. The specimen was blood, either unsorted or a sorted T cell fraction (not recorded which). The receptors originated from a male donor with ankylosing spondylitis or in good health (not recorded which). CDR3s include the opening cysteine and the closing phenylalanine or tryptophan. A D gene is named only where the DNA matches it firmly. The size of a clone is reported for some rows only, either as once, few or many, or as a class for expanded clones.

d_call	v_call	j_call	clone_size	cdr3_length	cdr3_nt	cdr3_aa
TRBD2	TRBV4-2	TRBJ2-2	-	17	TGTGCCAGCCGCCTAGCGGGGGGGCTTAAGAGGACCGGGGAGCTGTTTTTT	CASRLAGGLKRTGELFF
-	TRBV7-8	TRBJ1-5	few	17	TGTGCCAGCAGCTTAGCGCACAAGGTTGGTTCGGATCAGCCCCAGCATTTT	CASSLAHKVGSDQPQHF
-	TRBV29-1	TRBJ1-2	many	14	TGCAGCGTCAGGATCGGGACGGGTGCTATTGGCTACACCTTC	CSVRIGTGAIGYTF
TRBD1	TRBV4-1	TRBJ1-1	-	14	TGCGCCAGCAGCCCAGTTACAGGGGGCACTGAAGCTTTCTTT	CASSPVTGGTEAFF
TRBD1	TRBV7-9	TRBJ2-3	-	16	TGTGCCAGCAGCTTACTGCAGGGGGCAGGGACAGATACGCAGTATTTT	CASSLLQGAGTDTQYF
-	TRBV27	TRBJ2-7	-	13	TGTGCCAGCAGTTTGGTCGCCACGGGGGAGCAGTACTTC	CASSLVATGEQYF
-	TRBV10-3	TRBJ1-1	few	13	TGTGCCATCACCCCGAAAGGGGGGACTGAAGCTTTCTTT	CAITPKGGTEAFF
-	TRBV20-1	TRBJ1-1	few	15	TGCAGTGCACCGAATGTTATGGGGGGTGGCACTGAAGCTTTCTTT	CSAPNVMGGGTEAFF
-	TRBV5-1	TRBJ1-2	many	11	TGCGCCAGCAGCTTAGAAAATGGCTACACCTTC	CASSLENGYTF
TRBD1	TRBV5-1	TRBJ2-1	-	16	TGCGCCAGCAGCTTCCTCGACAGGGCCGCCTTTAATGAGCAGTTCTTC	CASSFLDRAAFNEQFF
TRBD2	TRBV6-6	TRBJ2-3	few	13	TGTGCCAGCAGTTACTCGCCATGGGCGGGAGGTTATTTT	CASSYSPWAGGYF
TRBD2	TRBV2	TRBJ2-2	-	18	TGTGCCAGCACCCGGACTAGCGGGCGTCGGAGAAACACCGGGGAGCTGTTTTTT	CASTRTSGRRRNTGELFF
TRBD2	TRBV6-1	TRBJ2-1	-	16	TGTGCCAGCAGTGAATCCCTAGCGGCTACCTACAATGAGCAGTTCTTC	CASSESLAATYNEQFF
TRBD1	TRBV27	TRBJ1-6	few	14	TGTGCCAGCGCCTTCGGACAGGCCTTGGGGCCCCTCCACTTT	CASAFGQALGPLHF
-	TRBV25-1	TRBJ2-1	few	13	TGTGCCAGCAGTACGCGGGTCAACAATGAGCAGTTCTTC	CASSTRVNNEQFF
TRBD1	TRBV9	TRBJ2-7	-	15	TGTGCCAGCAGCGTAGGGGGGACAGGGGCGCACGAGCAGTACTTC	CASSVGGTGAHEQYF
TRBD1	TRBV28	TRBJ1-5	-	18	TGTGCCAGCAGCCATGACAGGGGCGAGTATGGTGGCAATCAGCCCCAGCATTTT	CASSHDRGEYGGNQPQHF
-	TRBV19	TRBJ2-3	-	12	TGTGCCAGTAGCCCCCCGGCCTATACGCAGTATTTT	CASSPPAYTQYF
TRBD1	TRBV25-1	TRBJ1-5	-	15	TGTGCCAGCAGCCCCGTGGGACAGGGATATCAGCCCCAGCATTTT	CASSPVGQGYQPQHF
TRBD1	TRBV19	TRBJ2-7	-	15	TGTGCCAGTAGTACTCGACAGGGGGCAAACTACGAGCAGTACTTC	CASSTRQGANYEQYF
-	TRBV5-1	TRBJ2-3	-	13	TGCGCCAGCAGTCGAGGAGACACAGATACGCAGTATTTT	CASSRGDTDTQYF
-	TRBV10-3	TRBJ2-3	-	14	TGTGCCATCAGTGATAATGAGCTCACAGATACGCAGTATTTT	CAISDNELTDTQYF
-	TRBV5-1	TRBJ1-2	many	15	TGCGCCAGCAGCTTGGGTACGGGGCGCGGCTATGGCTACACCTTC	CASSLGTGRGYGYTF
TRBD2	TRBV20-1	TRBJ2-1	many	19	TGCAGTGCTAGTACCACAGGAGCGGGGGGGCCAATTAAGGGCAATGAGCAGTTCTTC	CSASTTGAGGPIKGNEQFF
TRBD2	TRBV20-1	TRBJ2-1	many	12	TGCAGTGCAGCGGGATCCTACAATGAGCAGTTCTTC	CSAAGSYNEQFF
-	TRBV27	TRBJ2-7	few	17	TGTGCCAGCAGCAAAAGGGGGTGGAGAGACAGAGTCTACGAGCAGTACTTC	CASSKRGWRDRVYEQYF
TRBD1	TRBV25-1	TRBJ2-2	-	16	TGTGCCAGCAGTGAATCAGACAGGGGGCCCACCGGGGAGCTGTTTTTT	CASSESDRGPTGELFF
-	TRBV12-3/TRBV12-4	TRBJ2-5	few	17	TGTGCCAGCAGTTTAGGGGCGGGGAGCGGCGTCCAAGAGACCCAGTACTTC	CASSLGAGSGVQETQYF
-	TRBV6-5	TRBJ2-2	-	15	TGTGCCAGCAGTTCCCTCGGGATAGGCACCGGGGAGCTGTTTTTT	CASSSLGIGTGELFF
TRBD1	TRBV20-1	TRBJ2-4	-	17	TGCAGTGCTAGAACGGCAGGGGGTGAAATAGCCAAAAACATTCAGTACTTC	CSARTAGGEIAKNIQYF
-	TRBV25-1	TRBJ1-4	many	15	TGTGCCAGCAGTGAATATGGGCAGGGCCGGGAAAAACTGTTTTTT	CASSEYGQGREKLFF
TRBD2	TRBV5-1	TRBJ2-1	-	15	TGCGCCAGCAGCCCTGGGACTAGCGGGGGGGCGGAGCAGTTCTTC	CASSPGTSGGAEQFF
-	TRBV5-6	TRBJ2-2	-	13	TGTGCCAGCAGGGCTCAGCGGACCGGGGAGCTGTTTTTT	CASRAQRTGELFF
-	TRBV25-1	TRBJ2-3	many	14	TGTGCCAGCTCACACCTTTTGACGCCAGATACGCAGTATTTT	CASSHLLTPDTQYF